This T cell receptor beta chain was obtained from a study of shared clonotypes between healthy human individuals. Study-level points and caveats: A reduction in generation probabilities was seen for non-shared clonotypes relative to those shared by all four donors. The sole specimen, blood, was sampled, and tissue repertoires likely differ. Approximately 4.5% was the fraction of naive CD4 clonotypes found shared across four donors. Sorted-subset samples were not fully sequenced, rarefaction indicated.

Worth noting for this clone: Antigen unknown.

The CDR3 sequence is 20 residues long. V dropped 5 bases and J dropped 5; count of bases not matched to a gene: 19. CDR1 and CDR2 (germline): MNHEY, SMNVEV (reference sequence). The table came from immunoSEQ multiplex PCR; TCRdb's copy has only in-frame clones and leaves some out. In the table there are some 1,600,000 clones, roughly 98% of which are singletons. Sequencing used naive CD4+ T cells sorted from blood. The subset was: CD45RA+ positively selected. The source of this sequence is a man aged 25-45 years in good health. The rearrangement links TRBV27 to TRBJ2-3; 13 nucleotides align to TRBD2. The CDR3 here is CASSLRRTSGRASGGDTQYF. For the CDR3, the DNA is TGTGCCAGCAGTCTCCGCCGTACTAGCGGGAGGGCCTCAGGGGGAGATACGCAGTATTTT.